One sample yielded the 19 T cell receptor beta chains listed below, sequenced in a study of T cells in Graves' hyperthyroidism and ophthalmopathy. There were TCR beta CDR3 regions amplified from RNA transcripts. Carried out on the TCR CDR3, a first-round RT-PCR used the HTBI primer set. TCRdb independently ran MiXCR on the multiplex PCR reads; one entry per CDR3 protein. The sample consists of some 600,000 distinct CDR3 sequences, 14% of them appearing once. The specimen was blood. All receptors derive from a woman aged 25-40 years with Graves' hyperthyroidism that later progressed to Graves' ophthalmopathy.

Details on this clonotype: A much larger clone lies a single base off, so this may be a read error. V and J are TRBV19 and TRBJ2-1, with 7 bases aligning to TRBD1. This CDR3 has 17 amino acids. The V gene end was trimmed by 4 bases and the J gene end by 3 bases; junction bases not matched to a gene: 12. Germline V gene data show CDR1 as LNHDA and CDR2 as SQIVND (reference sequence). The CDR3 bases are TGTGCCAGTAGTACCGGACAGGTTTGGAGCTACTACAATGAGCAGTTCTTC. This encodes CASSTGQVWSYYNEQFF.

The chain recombines TRBV11-3 with TRBJ2-1; 7 positions match TRBD1. V trimming: 5 bases; J trimming: 8 bases; junction bases outside the gene matches: 12. Germline CDR1 is SGHNT and CDR2 is YENEEA. This CDR3 has 15 residues. The CDR3 loop reads CASSPIKQGIDEQFF. CDR3 bases: TGTGCCAGCAGCCCAATCAAACAGGGGATCGATGAGCAGTTCTTC.

This clonotype was recorded at least ten times. The chain combines TRBV6-1 with TRBJ1-4; D call uncertain. Germline lookup yields CDR1 MNHNS and CDR2 SASEGT. V shed 4 bases and J shed 6 bases, with 12 bases lying between them. CDR3 length: 14 amino acids. CDR3 amino acids: CASSVTGRDEKLFF. In nucleotides, the CDR3 is TGTGCCAGCAGTGTTACGGGAAGGGATGAAAAACTGTTTTTT.

At least ten counts were recorded for this clonotype. CDR3 sequence reads: CASRDGLEAFF. CDR3 sequence (DNA): TGTGCCAGCAGGGACGGCCTGGAAGCTTTCTTT. V gene TRBV5-5 combines with J gene TRBJ1-1; unclear D gene. Trimming stripped 5 bases from V and 8 bases from J, with 10 bases between. The CDR3 runs to 11 residues. Germline V CDR1 and CDR2: SGHKS, YYEKEE (reference sequence).

This chain connects TRBV24-1 to TRBJ1-5, with D unclear. This CDR3 has 14 amino acids. V was pared by 0 bases and J by 7 bases, with 9 bases between. Germline CDR1 and CDR2: KGHDR and SFDVKD. The CDR3 loop is CATSDLASSQPQHF. The CDR3 DNA reads as TGTGCCACCAGTGATTTGGCCAGCTCGCAGCCCCAGCATTTT.

This clonotype occurred many times. V usage is TRBV6-2 or TRBV6-3 and J usage is TRBJ2-2; perhaps TRBD1 as D (6 bases). From germline, CDR1 is MNHEY and CDR2 SVGEGT. With 6 bases removed from V and 2 bases from J, the gap between germline ends came to 13 bases. This CDR3 region has 15 residues. The CDR3 DNA reads as TGTGCCAGCAGGTACAGGGCTTTCAACACCGGGGAGCTGTTTTTT. It is translated as CASRYRAFNTGELFF.

V gene TRBV3-1 combines with J gene TRBJ1-2, with 7 nucleotides matching TRBD1. J was trimmed by 7 bases and V by 1 base; bases with no gene match: 6. The germline gives CDR1 LGHDT, CDR2 YNNKEL (reference sequence). The CDR3 consists of 14 residues. The CDR3, as DNA: TGTGCCAGCAGCCAAGGACAGGGAGAGTCTGGCTACACCTTC. Protein: CASSQGQGESGYTF.

The chain combines TRBV24-1 with TRBJ2-1; tentatively, D is TRBD1 or TRBD2 (5 bases each). CDR1 and CDR2 (germline): KGHDR, SFDVKD. The CDR3 sequence is 17 residues long. V lost 3 bases to trimming and J lost 0 bases, with 14 bases between them. The CDR3: CATSDDPGRSSYNEQFF. CDR3 DNA sequence: TGTGCCACCAGTGATGACCCGGGACGGAGCTCCTACAATGAGCAGTTCTTC.

This clonotype showed up many times. The chain employs TRBV7-3 and TRBJ2-5; perhaps TRBD1 as D (6 bases). Trimming shortened V by 1 base and J by 5 bases, and 14 bases separated the two germline ends. The CDR3 is made up of 15 amino acids. In germline, CDR1 is SGHTA, CDR2 FQGTGA. CDR3 DNA sequence: TGTGCCAGCAGCTTAAACGCCAGGGGTGGTGAGACCCAGTACTTC. Protein product: CASSLNARGGETQYF.

This clonotype was recorded many times. The rearrangement joins TRBV11-3 to TRBJ2-7; no clear D gene. V shed 2 bases and J shed 2 bases, with 7 bases lying between them. The germline CDR1 and CDR2 sequences are SGHNT and YENEEA. The CDR3 sequence is 13 residues long. CDR3 nucleotide sequence: TGTGCCAGCAGCTTACGTTCCACCTACGAGCAGTACTTC. Amino acid sequence: CASSLRSTYEQYF.

Written as DNA, the CDR3 is TGTGCCAGCAGTGAGAGGACAGGGCAGAACACTGAAGCTTTCTTT. Amino acid sequence: CASSERTGQNTEAFF. The V and J genes are TRBV6-1 and TRBJ1-1; 8 nucleotides align to TRBD1. The CDR3 is made up of 15 amino acids. V lost 3 bases and J lost 1; bases outside the gene matches: 4. Germline loops: CDR1 MNHNS, CDR2 SASEGT.

Comment on this clonotype: This clone may be a read error of a much larger clone one base away. J is TRBJ1-1 and V is TRBV7-9; TRBD1 is a possible D gene (5 bases). There are 15 residues in the CDR3. Germline CDR1 SEHNR, CDR2 FQNEAQ (reference sequence). V lost 2 bases and J 1 base, leaving 11 bases between the germline ends. CDR3 DNA: TGTGCCAGCAGCTTACAGGGAGTCACGAACACTGAAGCTTTCTTT. It encodes CASSLQGVTNTEAFF.

On this clonotype: It may be a read error: a sequence one base away is much more abundant. The chain uses TRBV28 and TRBJ1-1; D is possibly TRBD1 (5 bases). Per the germline V gene, CDR1 is MDHEN and CDR2 is SYDVKM. The CDR3 length is 15 residues. CDR3 nucleotides: TGTGCCAGCAGTTTAGATAAGGGGCCAGGCCCTGAAGTTTTCTTT. Translated: CASSLDKGPGPEVFF.

This clonotype was seen at least ten times. This chain joins TRBV11-2 and TRBJ2-1, with D maybe TRBD2 (6 bases). In germline, CDR1 is SGHAT, CDR2 FQNNGV. The CDR3 is 16 amino acids. V lost 4 bases and J 0 bases, leaving 13 bases between the germline ends. The CDR3 DNA reads as TGTGCCAGCAGCTGGGGCGGGGCGAGCTCCTACAATGAGCAGTTCTTC. The encoded protein is CASSWGGASSYNEQFF.

This clonotype was picked up many times. The chain couples TRBV3-1 to TRBJ2-1; 12 nucleotides line up with TRBD2. This CDR3 spans 16 amino acids. The V gene's germline CDR1 is LGHDT and CDR2 YNNKEL (reference sequence). The V and J ends lost 0 bases and 8 bases, in that order; junction bases with no gene match: 5. This chain's CDR3 is CASSQEETSGSYEQFF. CDR3 DNA: TGTGCCAGCAGCCAAGAGGAGACTAGCGGGAGCTATGAGCAGTTCTTC.

The chain couples TRBV20-1 to TRBJ2-1, with TRBD2 identical over 10 bases. The CDR3 sequence is 14 residues long. Germline lookup yields CDR1 DFQATT and CDR2 SNEGSKA (reference sequence). V shed 7 bases, J shed 5 bases, and the junction held 8 bases outside the gene matches. DNA of the CDR3: TGCAGTGGGAAAACTAGCGGGGACGACAATGAGCAGTTCTTC. Protein sequence: CSGKTSGDDNEQFF.

A few counts support this clonotype. The V gene is TRBV6-1, the J gene TRBJ2-7; 11 bases are shared with TRBD1. CDR1 and CDR2 (germline): MNHNS, SASEGT. Losses at the gene ends were 5 bases for V and 7 bases for J; bases not matched to a gene: 10. This CDR3 comprises 15 residues. DNA of the CDR3: TGTGCCAGCAGTTCTACCGGGACAGGGGGAGGAGAGCAGTACTTC. Protein sequence: CASSSTGTGGGEQYF.

The table lists this clonotype with a few counts. This chain connects TRBV7-2 to TRBJ2-5, with TRBD2 matching over 7 bases. The CDR3 has 12 residues. Germline CDR1 is SGHTA and CDR2 is FQGNSA. J gave up 4 bases and V 7 bases, and 3 bases lay outside the gene matches. CDR3 DNA sequence: TGTGCCAGCAATATAGCGGGAGAGACCCAGTACTTC. This gives the protein CASNIAGETQYF.

This clonotype appeared many times. The chain recombines TRBV11-3 with TRBJ1-2, with a tentative D call TRBD1 (5 bases). V lost 1 base to trimming and J lost 5 bases, with 8 bases between them. CDR1 and CDR2 from the germline V gene are SGHNT and YENEEA. The CDR3 is 13 residues long. DNA of the CDR3: TGTGCCAGCAGCTTAGGAGGGGAGTATGGCTACACCTTC. Translated: CASSLGGEYGYTF.